One T cell receptor beta chain is described in this entry. The sample is drawn from a study of blood T cell repertoires in COVID-19. The data were produced by immunoSEQ multiplex PCR, yet TCRdb's version contains in-frame clones alone and is incomplete. Here the sample spans 250,000 or so clones, 90% being singletons. The CDR3 has 15 residues. Trimming took 1 base from V and 7 from J; bases not matched to a gene: 8. Germline V lookup: CDR1 PRHDT, CDR2 FYEKMQ (reference sequence). Sequencing was performed on peripheral blood. The clonotype originates from an older woman with COVID-19, enrolled during active disease. The V and J genes are TRBV13 and TRBJ1-2; 8 bases line up with TRBD1. CDR3 DNA sequence: TGTGCCAGCAGCTTAGCGGCCAGGGGGCCGGCTGGCTACACCTTC. It codes for CASSLAARGPAGYTF.